This entry features one T cell receptor (beta chain) sequence. Random hexamers primed reverse transcription of about 0.45 to 1 ug RNA. The TCR beta CDR3 was amplified by immunoSEQ multiplex PCR across 54 Vbeta, 13 Jbeta. TCRdb re-analysed the immunoSEQ multiplex PCR reads in MiXCR, keeping a single row per CDR3 protein. The profile shows approximately 180,000 distinct CDR3 sequences, almost 96% of them singletons. The entry originates in a study of CD8 T cells in Susac syndrome. The multiple sclerosis controls consisted of treatment-naive patients with relapsing-remitting disease, either stable or active. Per the germline V gene, CDR1 is LGHNA and CDR2 is YSLEER. V was cut by 1 base and J by 0 bases, with 10 bases left in between. This CDR3 is built from 15 residues.

The chain is built from TRBV4-3 and TRBJ2-7; the D is unclear. This receptor was obtained from a human donor with multiple sclerosis. Material for sequencing was CD4+ T cells from PBMCs. As DNA, the CDR3 is TGCGCCAGCAGCCAAGGAGGAAAAAGCTCCTACGAGCAGTACTTC. Its translation is CASSQGGKSSYEQYF.